This T cell receptor (beta chain) stems from a study of blood T cell repertoires in COVID-19. Study as a whole: From the United States, Italy and Spain came samples of acute and convalescent COVID-19. PBMCs, B-cell-depleted T cells, or T cells provided the cDNA or gDNA that made up the material.

Authors' data handling: How many nucleated cells were present was estimated from reference gene primer amplification. Sequenced by immunoSEQ multiplex PCR; TCRdb stores in-frame clones only, minus some. The V and J calls and the clone size are those of that table, but D and trimming were determined from the DNA. The top ten clones hold about 10% of a sample with 130,000 to 150,000 clones, over 80% of them seen once. V was clipped by 4 bases and J by 5 bases, with 14 bases between them. The CDR3 is 14 residues long. CDR1 is MDHEN, CDR2 SYDVKM, per germline. Two negative PCRs, clearance, or symptom resolution characterized the recovered Cohort 3 donors.

The source of this sequence is a man in his 60s who had recovered from COVID-19. Sequenced material: PBMCs or T cells enriched from blood (not recorded which). The V call is TRBV28, the J call TRBJ1-2; tentatively, D is TRBD1 (5 bases). Here the CDR3 reads CASSYLGTQYGYTF. The CDR3 DNA follows: TGTGCCAGCAGTTATTTGGGGACTCAATATGGCTACACCTTC.